The entry that follows covers one T cell receptor (beta chain) sequence. The target antigen is unknown. The sample originates from a study of T cell responses to AZD1222 COVID-19 vaccine. Repertoires were generated with immunoSEQ multiplex PCR, while TCRdb's copy carries only in-frame clones and drops some. Found here are 150,000 or so clones, 80% to 95% of them singletons; the top ten hold less than 6.5%. Overall study findings and caveats: Per reports, nearly half of all spike-specific TCRs target regions that are unmutated in variants. Among those given AZD1222, only six were seropositive at baseline.

Specimen: peripheral blood, collected 28 days after the second AZD1222 dose. The source of this sequence is an adult who received the AZD1222 COVID-19 vaccine.

In DNA form, the CDR3 reads TGCGCCAGCAGCCTTACCCCTAGCGGGGGCTACAATGAGCAGTTCTTC. Amino acid sequence: CASSLTPSGGYNEQFF. The chain couples TRBV4-1 to TRBJ2-1; 10 nucleotides match TRBD2. With 4 bases clipped from V and 3 bases from J, the junction kept 6 bases outside the gene matches. Germline V CDR1 and CDR2: MGHRA, YSYEKL. CDR3 length equals 16 residues.